The present TCR beta chain was sequenced within a study of immune cell composition in non-small cell lung cancer. Study-wide results and limits: Tumour-reactive clones were not shown to match dominant in vivo tumour clones. Tumour TCR-beta clonality showed no significant link to smoking pack-years.

A few counts support this clone. Its target is not known. This CDR3 contains 14 residues. The V segment lost 9 bases and the J segment 8 bases; nucleotides outside the gene matches: 11. The germline V gene encodes CDR1 SGHNT and CDR2 YYREEE (reference sequence). Produced via immunoSEQ multiplex PCR; TCRdb's table is partial and in-frame only. The profile shows over 5,500 clones, roughly 78% of them singletons. The sequenced material came from lung tumor tissue. The clonotype was recovered from a human donor with non-small cell lung cancer. The V and J genes are TRBV5-4 and TRBJ1-3; 10 bases map to TRBD1. CDR3 region: CATALGQGEDTIYF. The CDR3, as DNA: TGTGCCACCGCCCTAGGACAGGGGGAGGACACCATATATTTT.